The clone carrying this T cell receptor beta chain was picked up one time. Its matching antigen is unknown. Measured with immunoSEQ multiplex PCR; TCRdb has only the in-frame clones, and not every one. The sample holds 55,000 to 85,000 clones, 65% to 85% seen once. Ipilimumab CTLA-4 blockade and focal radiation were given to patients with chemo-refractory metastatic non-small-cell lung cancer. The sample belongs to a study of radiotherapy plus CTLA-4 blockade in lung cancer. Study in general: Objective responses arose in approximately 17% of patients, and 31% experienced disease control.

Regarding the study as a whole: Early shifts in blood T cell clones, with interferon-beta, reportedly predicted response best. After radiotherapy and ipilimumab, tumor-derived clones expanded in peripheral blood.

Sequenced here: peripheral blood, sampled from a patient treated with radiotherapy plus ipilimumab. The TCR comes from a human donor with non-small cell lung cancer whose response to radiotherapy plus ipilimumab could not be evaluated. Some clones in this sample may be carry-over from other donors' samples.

The CDR3 DNA reads TGTGCCAGCAGCGTAGCCACAGGGGACTACGAGCAGTACTTC. It specifies CASSVATGDYEQYF. The chain is built from TRBV9 and TRBJ2-7; 7 nucleotides line up with TRBD1. Trimming cost V 0 bases and J 3 bases; bases outside gene matches: 3. CDR1 is SGDLS, CDR2 YYNGEE, per germline. The CDR3 contains 14 residues.